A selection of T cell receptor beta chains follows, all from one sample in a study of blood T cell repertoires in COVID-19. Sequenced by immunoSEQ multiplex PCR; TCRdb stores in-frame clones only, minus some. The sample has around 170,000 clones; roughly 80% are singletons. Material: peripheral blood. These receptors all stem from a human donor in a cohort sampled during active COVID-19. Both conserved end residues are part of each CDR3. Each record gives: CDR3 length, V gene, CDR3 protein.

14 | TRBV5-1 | CASSPLSSSYEQYF
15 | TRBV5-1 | CASSLIPSIQETQYF
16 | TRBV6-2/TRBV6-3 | CASSYVGQLSNQPQHF
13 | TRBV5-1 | CASRQDSSYEQYF
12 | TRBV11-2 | CASNEVAGGYTF
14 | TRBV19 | CASTSPQGLYGYTF
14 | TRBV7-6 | CASSPTGGAYEQYF
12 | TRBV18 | CASSSSQGGQYF
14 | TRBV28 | CASSLRGTTYEQYF
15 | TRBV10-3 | CAIRGTSGSDSEQYF
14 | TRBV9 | CASSATSGPYEQYF
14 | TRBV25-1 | CASSAGQVNQPQHF
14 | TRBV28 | CASRKTGAGYEQYF
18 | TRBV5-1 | CASSARTSGGTNTGELFF
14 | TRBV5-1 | CASRDSRKEHEQYF
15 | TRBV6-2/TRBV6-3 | CASSYPGGNTGELFF
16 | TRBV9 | CASSMWGGAGANVLTF
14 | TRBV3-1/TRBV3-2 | CASAPGQGPYEQYF
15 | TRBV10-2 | CASRELAVDTGELFF
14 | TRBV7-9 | CASSWGDSTDTQYF
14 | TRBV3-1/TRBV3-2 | CASSPRDRGFTQYF
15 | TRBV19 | CASRLDRGGNQPQHF
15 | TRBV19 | CASSPTLGGNTEAFF
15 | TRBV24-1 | CATSDSGPNSYEQYF
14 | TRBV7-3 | CASSFGAGPRELFF
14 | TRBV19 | CASSTATAPWEQYF
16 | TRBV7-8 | CASSLVTGGEGSPLHF
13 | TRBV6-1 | CASSEPGGTEAFF
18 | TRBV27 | CASSLSSTSTATNEKLFF
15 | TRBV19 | CASSIGDRGKGEQFF
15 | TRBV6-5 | CASSHWTGGEETQYF
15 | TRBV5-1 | CASSLGGGRGETQYF
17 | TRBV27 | CASSPGQGPPSNSPLHF
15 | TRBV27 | CASRVQGSSREKLFF
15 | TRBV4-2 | CASSQGDRDEYGYTF
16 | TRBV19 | CASSTRTGASRYGYTF
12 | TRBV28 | CASSLQGNTIYF
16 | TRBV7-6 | CASSTAGTVFTYEQYF
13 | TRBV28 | CASVPGQSYEQYF
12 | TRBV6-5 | CASGPTQETQYF
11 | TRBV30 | CAWKRDTEAFF
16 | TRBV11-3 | CASSLVSSGGTDTQYF
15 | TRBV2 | CASSVTGTRDYGYTF
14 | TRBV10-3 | CAISESKDRSEAFF
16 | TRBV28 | CASSTGQGRGNQPQHF
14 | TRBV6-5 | CASSYDRVGTEAFF
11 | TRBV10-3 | CAILQGYEQYF
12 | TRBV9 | CASSRRGETQYF
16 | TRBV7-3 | CASSLTPGGMNTEAFF
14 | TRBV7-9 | CASSLTATNYGYTF
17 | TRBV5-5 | CASSLEQGAIAGYGYTF
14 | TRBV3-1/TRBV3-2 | CASSQGPGDQPQHF
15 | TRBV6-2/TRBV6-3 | CASSYGPWREVEQYF